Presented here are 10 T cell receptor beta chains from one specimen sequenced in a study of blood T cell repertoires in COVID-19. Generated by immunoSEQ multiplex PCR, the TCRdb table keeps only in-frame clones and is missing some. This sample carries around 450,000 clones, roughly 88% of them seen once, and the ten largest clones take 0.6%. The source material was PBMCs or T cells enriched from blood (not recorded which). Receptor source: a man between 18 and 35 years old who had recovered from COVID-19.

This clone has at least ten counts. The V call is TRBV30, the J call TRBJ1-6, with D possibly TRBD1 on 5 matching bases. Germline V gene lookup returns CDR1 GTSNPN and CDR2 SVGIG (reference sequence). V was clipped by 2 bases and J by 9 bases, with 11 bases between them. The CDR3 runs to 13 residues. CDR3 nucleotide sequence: TGTGCCTGGAGTTGGGGGACTGGTTCACCCCTCCACTTT. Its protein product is CAWSWGTGSPLHF.

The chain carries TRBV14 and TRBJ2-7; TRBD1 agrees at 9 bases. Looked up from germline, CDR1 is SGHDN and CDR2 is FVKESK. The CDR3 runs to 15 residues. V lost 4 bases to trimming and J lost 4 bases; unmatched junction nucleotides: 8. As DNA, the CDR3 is TGTGCCAGCAGCCGGTCCGGGACAGGGTTTTACGAGCAGTACTTC. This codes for CASSRSGTGFYEQYF.

The CDR3 coding sequence is TGTGCCAGCGCTTGGAGGGGCACAGATACGCAGTATTTT. Residues: CASAWRGTDTQYF. V is TRBV12-3 or TRBV12-4 and J is TRBJ2-3, with D perhaps matching TRBD2 (6 bases). This CDR3 region has 13 residues. The ends were cut back, 8 bases at V and 1 base at J, with 10 bases in the middle.

Here the CDR3 reads CASRDFSTGALHF. In DNA, the CDR3 is TGTGCCAGCAGAGACTTCTCGACAGGGGCGCTCCACTTT. This chain uses TRBV6-5 with TRBJ1-6; 8 nucleotides line up with TRBD1. Trimming took 6 bases from V and 16 from J; bases not matched to a gene: 11. Germline CDR1 reads MNHEY; CDR2 reads SVGAGI. The CDR3 is 13 amino acids.

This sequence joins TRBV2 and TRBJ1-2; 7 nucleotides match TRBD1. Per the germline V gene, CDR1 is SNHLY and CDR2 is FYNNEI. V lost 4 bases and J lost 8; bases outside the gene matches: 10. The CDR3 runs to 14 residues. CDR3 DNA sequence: TGTGCCAGCAGTGCCTCTGGACAGGTCGGAGGCTACACCTTC. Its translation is CASSASGQVGGYTF.

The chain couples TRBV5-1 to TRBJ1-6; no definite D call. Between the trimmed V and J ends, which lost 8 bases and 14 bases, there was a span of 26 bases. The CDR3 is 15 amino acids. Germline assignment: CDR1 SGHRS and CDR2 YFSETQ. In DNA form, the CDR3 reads TGCGCCAGTAGTCAGTTCACCGGTCCACCGGGGTCCCTCCACTTT. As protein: CASSQFTGPPGSLHF.

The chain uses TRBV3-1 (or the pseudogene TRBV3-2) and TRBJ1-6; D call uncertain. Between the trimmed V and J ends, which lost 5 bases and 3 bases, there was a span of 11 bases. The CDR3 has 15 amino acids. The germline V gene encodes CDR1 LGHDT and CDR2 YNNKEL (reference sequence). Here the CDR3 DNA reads TGTGCCAGCAGCGACACGGGGAACTATAATTCACCCCTCCACTTT. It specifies CASSDTGNYNSPLHF.

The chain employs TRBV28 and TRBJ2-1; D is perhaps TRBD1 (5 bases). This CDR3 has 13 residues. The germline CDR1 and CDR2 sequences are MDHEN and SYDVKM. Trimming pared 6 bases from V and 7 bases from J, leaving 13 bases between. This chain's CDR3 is CASSPTTDNEQFF. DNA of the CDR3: TGTGCCAGCAGCCCTACGACAGATAATGAGCAGTTCTTC.

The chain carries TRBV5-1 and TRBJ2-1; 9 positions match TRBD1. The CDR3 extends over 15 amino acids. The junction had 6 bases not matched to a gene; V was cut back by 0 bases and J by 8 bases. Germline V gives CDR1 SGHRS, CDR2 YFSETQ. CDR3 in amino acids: CASSLAVGQGDEQFF. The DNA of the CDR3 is TGCGCCAGCAGCTTGGCGGTGGGACAGGGCGATGAGCAGTTCTTC. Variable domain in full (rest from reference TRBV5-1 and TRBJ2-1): KAGVTQTPRYLIKTRGQQVTLSCSPISGHRSVSWYQQTPGQGLQFLFEYFSETQRNKGNFPGRFSGRQFSNSRSEMNVSTLELGDSALYLCASSLAVGQGDEQFFGPGTRLTVL.

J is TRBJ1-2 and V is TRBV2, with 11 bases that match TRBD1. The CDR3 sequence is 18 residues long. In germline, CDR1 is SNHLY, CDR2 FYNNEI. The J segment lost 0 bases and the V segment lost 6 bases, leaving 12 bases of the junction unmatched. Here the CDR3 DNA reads TGTGCCAGCAGCCGGGCACCGGGACAGGGGGGTTCTAACTATGGCTACACCTTC. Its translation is CASSRAPGQGGSNYGYTF.